This T cell receptor (beta chain) was recovered during a study of cytomegalovirus exposure and HLA in healthy donors. This CDR3 is built from 15 residues. The V end lost 0 bases, the J end lost 1 base, and 7 bases lay between the germline ends. The germline V gene has CDR1 SGHDT and CDR2 YYEEEE. The PCR made use of 60 Vbeta and 13 Jbeta primers. Only in-frame clones appear in the TCRdb table, and some are missing; sequencing was by immunoSEQ multiplex PCR. The sample consists of around 140,000 clones, around four fifths of them appearing once. The receptor comes from a man aged 35 to 55 in good health and CMV-seronegative. The V gene is TRBV5-6, the J gene TRBJ2-2; D gene uncertain. Sequenced input: PBMCs. The CDR3 sequence is CASSLGHWNTGELFF. CDR3 DNA: TGTGCCAGCAGCTTGGGACACTGGAACACCGGGGAGCTGTTTTTT.